Given below is one T cell receptor (beta chain) in context. V was clipped by 3 bases and J by 1 base, with 6 bases between them. The germline CDR1 and CDR2 sequences are SGHTA and FQGNSA. This CDR3 comprises 13 residues. The data originate from a study of blood T cell repertoires in COVID-19. Authors' processing steps: Reference gene primer amplification yielded estimated nucleated cell counts. Sequencing used immunoSEQ multiplex PCR; TCRdb keeps in-frame clones, though not all of them. V and J calls and clone size are given by that table; D and trimming were obtained from the DNA. The sample yields 120,000 or so clones, approximately 85% seen once.

The rearrangement joins TRBV7-2 to TRBJ1-1; D is unclear. The sample comprised peripheral blood. The sequence was collected from a woman aged 55-69 years with acute or convalescent COVID-19. CDR3: CASSFRRNTEAFF. The CDR3 DNA reads as TGTGCCAGCAGCTTCCGCAGGAACACTGAAGCTTTCTTT.